This T cell receptor (beta chain) was sequenced for a study of T cell responses to AZD1222 COVID-19 vaccine. Trimming cost V 6 bases and J 5 bases; bases outside gene matches: 10. The CDR3 sequence is 14 residues long. The germline CDR1 and CDR2 sequences are LNHDA and SQIVND (reference sequence). Libraries were prepared by immunoSEQ multiplex PCR; TCRdb keeps only in-frame clonotypes and omits some of them. The table records some 120,000 clones, 70% to 90% of them present only once. The sequence was obtained from an adult in good health. The sample in question was peripheral blood, obtained on day 0 of AZD1222 vaccination. The genes are TRBV19 and TRBJ2-7; 7 bases match TRBD1. This CDR3 reads CASRTAGGIDEQYF. The CDR3 DNA reads as TGTGCCAGTAGAACGGCAGGGGGTATCGACGAGCAGTACTTC.